Sequencing of this T cell receptor beta chain was carried out in a study of T cell responses to AZD1222 COVID-19 vaccine. Produced via immunoSEQ multiplex PCR; TCRdb's table is partial and in-frame only. The table shows more than 100,000 clones, with approximately 88% occurring only once. This sample comprised peripheral blood, obtained on day 0 of AZD1222 vaccination. This sequence originates from an adult in good health.

This chain's CDR3 is CASSLGTERGVGFF. Written as DNA, the CDR3 is TGTGCCAGCAGCTTAGGGACGGAAAGGGGCGTCGGCTTCTTT. V usage is TRBV11-1 and J usage is TRBJ1-1; the D gene is possibly TRBD1 (5 bases). Germline CDR1 SGHAT, CDR2 FQDESV (reference sequence). The CDR3 has 14 amino acids. Deletions cut 1 base from V and 14 bases from J, with 20 bases between.